Here is one T cell receptor (beta chain) with its context. Its antigen is currently unknown. Assay: immunoSEQ multiplex PCR; the TCRdb copy retains only in-frame clones and omits some. This table holds about 23,000 clones, less than 85% found once. Unexposed donor CD4+ T cells date from 2011-2018, before the COVID-19 pandemic. After more than eight days of culture, CD4+ T cells were isolated. As cell numbers allowed, unexposed-donor CD4+ T cells faced SARS-CoV-2 S/N and four cold-coronavirus spikes. A few million PBMCs per well were cultured with 7.5 to 10 IU/ml IL-2. The sample comes from a study of CD4 T cells in relation to SARS-CoV-2 and coronaviruses. Study information: Shared crossreactive spike epitopes were mapped to their HLA restriction.

Study results and caveats: Samples before the pandemic and after infection were not matched within any donor.

The CDR3 extends over 16 amino acids. CDR1 is LGHNA, CDR2 YNFKEQ, per germline. Trimming at V came to 1 base and at J to 0 bases, leaving 3 bases not matched to a gene. The chain links TRBV4-2 to TRBJ2-1; TRBD2 matches 7 bases. The sequenced material came from CD4+ T cells from PBMCs, cultured in vitro. The sequence derives from a human donor in good health. The CDR3 DNA is TGTGCCAGCAGCCAAGCTTGGACTAGCTCCTACAATGAGCAGTTCTTC. Its protein product is CASSQAWTSSYNEQFF.